This is a list of T cell receptor beta chains from one sample in a study of blood T cell repertoires in COVID-19. Profiled with immunoSEQ multiplex PCR; TCRdb holds only in-frame clones, not every one. The repertoire holds 70,000 to 90,000 clones, with over 65% as singletons. The sequencing sample was made of peripheral blood. These receptors came from a woman over 75 with acute or convalescent COVID-19. Both conserved end residues are part of each CDR3. A D gene is named only where the DNA matches it firmly. Size values are once, few and many counts, or a class for expanded clones, and some rows have none.

size: once; D: NA; V: TRBV7-8; J: TRBJ1-1; DNA: TGTGCCAGCAGCTTAGGGAGGGAGGGGCGGCCTGAAGCTTTCTTT; CDR3: CASSLGREGRPEAFF
size: NA; D: TRBD1; V: TRBV25-1; J: TRBJ2-7; DNA: TGTGCCAGTTCCAGGGGGCTATCCTACGAGCAGTACTTC; CDR3: CASSRGLSYEQYF
size: NA; D: NA; V: TRBV15; J: TRBJ2-7; DNA: TGTGCCACCTCGTCGGAGGGAAGGCGCTACGAGCAGTACTTC; CDR3: CATSSEGRRYEQYF
size: NA; D: NA; V: TRBV20-1; J: TRBJ1-1; DNA: TGCAGTGCTAGTGTGGGGGTCAGGGGGAACACTGAAGCTTTCTTT; CDR3: CSASVGVRGNTEAFF
size: NA; D: TRBD1; V: TRBV30; J: TRBJ1-5; DNA: TGTGCCTTATCTCAGGGGGCTTGGCAGCCCCAGCATTTT; CDR3: CALSQGAWQPQHF
size: NA; D: NA; V: TRBV24-1; J: TRBJ2-3; DNA: TGTGCCACCAGTGATCAGGGGCCAGATACGCAGTATTTT; CDR3: CATSDQGPDTQYF
size: NA; D: TRBD1; V: TRBV6-5; J: TRBJ1-6; DNA: TGTGCCAGCAGACCAGACAGGGGAGGCTCACCCCTCCACTTT; CDR3: CASRPDRGGSPLHF
size: NA; D: TRBD1; V: TRBV11-3; J: TRBJ1-2; DNA: TGTGCCAGCAGCTTAGGGTCAGGGGGTTATGGCTACACCTTC; CDR3: CASSLGSGGYGYTF
size: NA; D: NA; V: TRBV29-1; J: TRBJ2-7; DNA: TGCAGCGTTGAAGAGACAGGTGGCCACGAGCAGTACTTC; CDR3: CSVEETGGHEQYF
size: NA; D: TRBD1; V: TRBV19; J: TRBJ1-4; DNA: TGTGCCAGTAGCGTGGGGACAGGGGATGAAAAACTGTTTTTT; CDR3: CASSVGTGDEKLFF
size: few; D: TRBD2; V: TRBV10-2; J: TRBJ2-3; DNA: TGCGCCAGCAGCCCCCTAGCGGGGGGCACAGATACGCAGTATTTT; CDR3: CASSPLAGGTDTQYF
size: few; D: TRBD1; V: TRBV19; J: TRBJ1-2; DNA: TGTGCCAGTAGTCTTATGATGACAGGGGGCCCTCGCTATGGCTACACCTTC; CDR3: CASSLMMTGGPRYGYTF
size: NA; D: TRBD2; V: TRBV5-1; J: TRBJ2-3; DNA: TGCGCCAGCAGCACCAACCCTAGCGGCAGCACAGATACGCAGTATTTT; CDR3: CASSTNPSGSTDTQYF
size: NA; D: TRBD1; V: TRBV11-2; J: TRBJ1-2; DNA: TGTGCCAGCAGCTCCAACCGGGCGCTCCGGGACAGCGGGAACTATGGCTACACCTTC; CDR3: CASSSNRALRDSGNYGYTF